The 26 T cell receptor beta chains presented below share a single source sample, sequenced in a study of early T cells in non-severe SARS-CoV-2 infection. In TCRdb, the 5' RACE reads were re-called with MiXCR into one record per CDR3 protein. The sample includes approximately 70,000 distinct CDR3 sequences, approximately 12% seen only once; the top ten take around a sixth. The input for sequencing was whole blood, taken at baseline. The receptors derive from an adult who was a healthcare worker with PCR-confirmed SARS-CoV-2 infection or an uninfected control (not recorded which). The donor label of this sample is uncertain.

The chain combines TRBV18 with TRBJ2-7; the D gene is possibly TRBD1 (5 bases). This CDR3 is built from 15 residues. V was shortened by 1 base and J by 1 base, with 11 bases between the two germline ends. Per the germline V gene, CDR1 is KGHSH and CDR2 is LQKENI. The CDR3 region has the DNA TGTGCCAGCTCACCACGGTATTCAGGGTCCTACGAGCAGTACTTC. Residues: CASSPRYSGSYEQYF.

There are many counts of this clonotype. The chain employs TRBV2 and TRBJ2-7, with D unresolved. Trimming took 5 bases from V and 7 from J, leaving 12 bases between them. Germline V gene sequence: CDR1 SNHLY, CDR2 FYNNEI. This CDR3 has 12 amino acids. CDR3 sequence: CASSYVYVEQYF. In nucleotides, the CDR3 is TGTGCCAGCAGTTACGTCTATGTGGAGCAGTACTTC.

This clonotype was seen many times. J is TRBJ1-1 and V is TRBV9, with D possibly TRBD1 on 5 matching bases. The CDR3 is made up of 14 amino acids. The V gene's germline CDR1 is SGDLS and CDR2 YYNGEE. V was shortened by 3 bases and J by 3 bases, with 12 bases between the two germline ends. The CDR3 DNA is TGTGCCAGCAGCGCGACGGGGACCCACACTGAAGCTTTCTTT. As protein: CASSATGTHTEAFF.

The chain recombines TRBV28 with TRBJ2-5, with D possibly TRBD2 on 6 matching bases. Germline loops: CDR1 MDHEN, CDR2 SYDVKM. Trimming removed 3 bases at V and 5 bases at J, with 10 bases between. The CDR3 is made up of 13 amino acids. The CDR3: CASSLPGSETQYF. The CDR3 DNA follows: TGTGCCAGCAGTTTGCCCGGGAGTGAGACCCAGTACTTC.

The chain employs TRBV20-1 and TRBJ1-1; D unresolved. This CDR3 region has 13 residues. V was clipped by 3 bases and J by 0 bases, with 8 bases between them. The V gene's germline CDR1 is DFQATT and CDR2 SNEGSKA (reference sequence). CDR3 bases: TGCAGTGCTAGTCGGAGCATGAACACTGAAGCTTTCTTT. It translates to CSASRSMNTEAFF.

This clonotype was seen more than once but under ten times. V and J are TRBV7-9 and TRBJ2-7; tentative D call: TRBD2 (5 bases). Trimming removed 1 base from V and 0 bases from J, with 7 bases in between. Germline CDR1 and CDR2: SEHNR and FQNEAQ (reference sequence). The CDR3 has 14 residues. The DNA of the CDR3 is TGTGCCAGCAGCTTAGGAGGGTACTCCTACGAGCAGTACTTC. Translated, it gives CASSLGGYSYEQYF.

This clonotype was seen a few times. The chain links TRBV7-2 to TRBJ1-6; D not resolved. The CDR3 extends over 13 amino acids. V shed 5 bases and J shed 8 bases, with 10 bases lying between them. Germline lookup yields CDR1 SGHTA and CDR2 FQGNSA. The CDR3 reads CASSPLWDSPLHF. The CDR3 DNA is TGTGCCAGCAGCCCTTTGTGGGATTCACCCCTCCACTTT. Full variable domain (missing parts from reference TRBV7-2 and TRBJ1-6): GAGVSQSPSNKVTEKGKDVELRCDPISGHTALYWYRQSLGQGLEFLIYFQGNSAPDKSGLPSDRFSAERTGGSVSTLTIQRTQQEDSAVYLCASSPLWDSPLHFGNGTRLTVT.

In this sample, this clonotype turned up a few times. The chain carries TRBV7-2 and TRBJ2-5; D remains unclear. The CDR3 loop spans 14 amino acids. Germline values: CDR1 SGHTA, CDR2 FQGNSA. The germline V and J ends were trimmed by 4 bases and 5 bases, with 14 bases remaining between them. CDR3 in amino acids: CASSSIPGPETQYF. The CDR3 DNA reads as TGTGCCAGCAGCTCTATACCGGGCCCGGAGACCCAGTACTTC.

This clonotype was observed many times. The chain recombines TRBV3-1 with TRBJ1-1; maybe TRBD1 (5 bases). Per germline, CDR1 LGHDT and CDR2 YNNKEL (reference sequence). Deletions cut 4 bases from V and 1 base from J, with 10 bases between. The CDR3 is 14 amino acids. CDR3 loop: CASSRGTANTEAFF. The DNA of the CDR3 is TGTGCCAGCAGCCGAGGGACTGCGAACACTGAAGCTTTCTTT.

V and J are TRBV9 and TRBJ2-3, with 7 positions matching TRBD2. The ends lost 3 bases at V and 0 bases at J; junction bases unmatched: 1. The CDR3 extends over 14 amino acids. Germline V lookup: CDR1 SGDLS, CDR2 YYNGEE. For the CDR3, the DNA is TGTGCCAGCAGCGGCGGGAGAAGCACAGATACGCAGTATTTT. Translating gives CASSGGRSTDTQYF. The complete variable domain, with remaining parts taken from reference TRBV9 and TRBJ2-3, reads DSGVTQTPKHLITATGQRVTLRCSPRSGDLSVYWYQQSLDQGLQFLIQYYNGEERAKGNILERFSAQQFPDLHSELNLSSLELGDSALYFCASSGGRSTDTQYFGPGTRLTVL.

In its sample, this clonotype was seen many times. V usage is TRBV7-2 and J usage is TRBJ2-7, with D possibly being TRBD2 (7 bases). This CDR3 region has 15 residues. Trimming removed 0 bases at V and 3 bases at J, with 12 bases between. CDR1 is SGHTA and CDR2 is FQGNSA in the germline V gene. The CDR3 loop is CASSLAGGGYYEQYF. In DNA, the CDR3 is TGTGCCAGCAGCTTAGCTGGGGGGGGCTACTACGAGCAGTACTTC.

This clonotype occurred a few times. The chain employs TRBV19 and TRBJ1-2; D unclear. Per the germline V gene, CDR1 is LNHDA and CDR2 is SQIVND (reference sequence). This CDR3 has 12 amino acids. V shed 6 bases and J shed 4 bases, with 9 bases lying between them. CDR3 sequence (DNA): TGTGCCAGTAGCAATGTCCCCTATGGCTACACCTTC. Translated, it gives CASSNVPYGYTF.

Only a few counts were recorded for this clonotype. This chain connects TRBV4-1 to TRBJ2-2, with a weak D call TRBD2 (6 bases). V was cut by 4 bases and J by 4 bases, with 16 bases left in between. This CDR3 comprises 16 residues. Germline loops: CDR1 MGHRA, CDR2 YSYEKL. The CDR3 spells CASSLEGMGTTGELFF. The CDR3 nucleotides read TGCGCCAGCAGCCTGGAGGGTATGGGGACCACCGGGGAGCTGTTTTTT.

The chain is built from TRBV5-1 and TRBJ2-3; 9 nucleotides align to TRBD2. The CDR3 runs to 17 residues. CDR1 is SGHRS, CDR2 YFSETQ, per germline. J lost 6 bases, V lost 3 bases, and 14 bases had no gene match. The CDR3 DNA reads as TGCGCCAGCAGCTCGGCTTTAGGCGGGGGGGAGGCCGATACGCAGTATTTT. Protein product: CASSSALGGGEADTQYF. Based on the CDR3 plus reference TRBV5-1 and TRBJ2-3, the full variable domain is KAGVTQTPRYLIKTRGQQVTLSCSPISGHRSVSWYQQTPGQGLQFLFEYFSETQRNKGNFPGRFSGRQFSNSRSEMNVSTLELGDSALYLCASSSALGGGEADTQYFGPGTRLTVL.

This chain connects TRBV6-5 to TRBJ1-6; D may be TRBD1 (6 bases). V was shortened by 2 bases and J by 10 bases, with 15 bases between the two germline ends. The CDR3 contains 15 residues. The germline gives CDR1 MNHEY, CDR2 SVGAGI. The DNA of the CDR3 is TGTGCCAGCAGTTACCTTGACAGGTTTGGATCACCCCTCCACTTT. The encoded protein is CASSYLDRFGSPLHF.

The chain combines TRBV5-6 with TRBJ2-5; D is unclear. The CDR3 totals 13 residues. V lost 0 bases and J lost 2, with 5 bases in between. CDR1 is SGHDT, CDR2 YYEEEE, per germline. CDR3 region: CASSLALQETQYF. The CDR3 coding sequence is TGTGCCAGCAGCTTGGCCCTACAAGAGACCCAGTACTTC.

The V and J genes are TRBV3-1 and TRBJ2-7; no clear D. Germline-derived CDR1 and CDR2 are LGHDT and YNNKEL (reference sequence). The CDR3 runs to 13 residues. V lost 1 base and J lost 6, with 10 bases in between. The CDR3 protein is CASSQAFLTEQYF. The DNA of the CDR3 is TGTGCCAGCAGCCAAGCCTTCTTAACCGAGCAGTACTTC.

This clonotype appeared many times. The chain is built from TRBV9 and TRBJ2-3; no definite D call. Trimming left V 3 bases short and J 2 bases short, with 4 bases between. CDR1 and CDR2 from the germline V gene are SGDLS and YYNGEE. This CDR3 is built from 12 residues. CDR3 sequence reads: CASSANTDTQYF. CDR3 in DNA: TGTGCCAGCAGCGCGAACACAGATACGCAGTATTTT.

V gene TRBV6-6 combines with J gene TRBJ1-5, with a tentative D call TRBD1 (6 bases). Germline CDR1 and CDR2: MNHNY and SVGAGI (reference sequence). V lost 2 bases and J lost 1, with 9 bases in between. The CDR3 consists of 15 residues. The CDR3 sequence is CASSYDRPSNQPQHF. CDR3 in DNA: TGTGCCAGCAGTTACGACAGGCCGAGCAATCAGCCCCAGCATTTT.

This clonotype came up a few times. CDR3 DNA sequence: TGTGCCAGCAGTTTATACCAACAGGGGGGCGAGCAGTACTTC. Translation gives CASSLYQQGGEQYF. V is TRBV27 and J is TRBJ2-7; 8 positions agree with TRBD1. The V gene's germline CDR1 is MNHEY and CDR2 SMNVEV (reference sequence). There are 14 residues in the CDR3. V was pared by 1 base and J by 6 bases, with 5 bases of the junction left unmatched.

This clonotype was counted a few times. The chain carries TRBV12-3 or TRBV12-4 and TRBJ1-1; D is perhaps TRBD1 (6 bases). The CDR3 sequence is 15 residues long. V shed 3 bases and J shed 3 bases, with 14 bases lying between them. The CDR3 protein is CASSLQGSEYTEAFF. Written as DNA, the CDR3 is TGTGCCAGCAGTTTGCAGGGGTCTGAGTACACTGAAGCTTTCTTT.

There are a few counts of this clonotype. The chain recombines TRBV5-1 with TRBJ1-6; 9 bases agree with TRBD1. The junction had 11 bases not matched to a gene; V was cut back by 4 bases and J by 9 bases. This CDR3 region has 16 residues. CDR1 is SGHRS, CDR2 YFSETQ, per germline. The CDR3 here is CASSGTHRGQGSPLHF. The DNA for the CDR3 is TGCGCCAGCAGCGGAACGCACAGGGGGCAGGGTTCACCCCTCCACTTT.

The rearrangement uses TRBV14 and TRBJ1-4; D is perhaps TRBD1 (5 bases). Trimming removed 1 base from V and 10 bases from J, with 13 bases in between. Per the germline V gene, CDR1 is SGHDN and CDR2 is FVKESK. This CDR3 contains 14 residues. CDR3 amino acids: CASSQGDLGGKLFF. For the CDR3, the DNA is TGTGCCAGCAGCCAAGGGGACCTAGGTGGAAAACTGTTTTTT. Drawing the rest from reference TRBV14 and TRBJ1-4, the complete variable domain is EAGVTQFPSHSVIEKGQTVTLRCDPISGHDNLYWYRRVMGKEIKFLLHFVKESKQDESGMPNNRFLAERTGGTYSTLKVQPAELEDSGVYFCASSQGDLGGKLFFGSGTQLSVL.

The sample holds many counts of this clonotype. This chain links TRBV20-1 with TRBJ2-3, with 7 bases aligning to TRBD2. The CDR3 runs 15 residues. From germline, CDR1 is DFQATT and CDR2 SNEGSKA (reference sequence). V was clipped by 6 bases and J by 0 bases; unmatched bases: 9. The CDR3 region has the DNA TGCAGTGCCATGGGTTTAGCGGGTAGCACAGATACGCAGTATTTT. As protein: CSAMGLAGSTDTQYF.

This clonotype was seen a few times. The chain combines TRBV20-1 with TRBJ1-2; D is perhaps TRBD1 (5 bases). From germline, CDR1 is DFQATT and CDR2 SNEGSKA (reference sequence). V lost 6 bases to trimming and J lost 7 bases, with 18 bases between them. This CDR3 is built from 13 residues. The CDR3 DNA follows: TGCAGTGCAGTGCGGGGGGAACACTTTGGCTACACCTTC. It yields the protein CSAVRGEHFGYTF.

The chain joins TRBV27 to TRBJ2-3; no firm D call. V shed 10 bases and J shed 3 bases, with 11 bases lying between them. Per germline, CDR1 MNHEY and CDR2 SMNVEV (reference sequence). CDR3 size: 12 residues. CDR3 region: CATRLGTDTQYF. DNA for the CDR3: TGTGCCACCAGACTTGGTACAGATACGCAGTATTTT.